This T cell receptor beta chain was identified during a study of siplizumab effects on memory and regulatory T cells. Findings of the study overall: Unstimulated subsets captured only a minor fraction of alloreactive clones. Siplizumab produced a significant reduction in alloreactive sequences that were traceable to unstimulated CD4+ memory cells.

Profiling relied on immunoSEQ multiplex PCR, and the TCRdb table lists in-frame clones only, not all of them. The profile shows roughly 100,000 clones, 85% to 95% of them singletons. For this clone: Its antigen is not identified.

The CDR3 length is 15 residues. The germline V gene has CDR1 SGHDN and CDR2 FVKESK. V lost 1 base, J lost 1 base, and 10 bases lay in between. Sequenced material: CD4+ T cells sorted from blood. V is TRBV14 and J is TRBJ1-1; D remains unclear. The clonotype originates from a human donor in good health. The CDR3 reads CASSQVAARNTEAFF. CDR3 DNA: TGTGCCAGCAGCCAAGTCGCGGCGAGGAACACTGAAGCTTTCTTT.